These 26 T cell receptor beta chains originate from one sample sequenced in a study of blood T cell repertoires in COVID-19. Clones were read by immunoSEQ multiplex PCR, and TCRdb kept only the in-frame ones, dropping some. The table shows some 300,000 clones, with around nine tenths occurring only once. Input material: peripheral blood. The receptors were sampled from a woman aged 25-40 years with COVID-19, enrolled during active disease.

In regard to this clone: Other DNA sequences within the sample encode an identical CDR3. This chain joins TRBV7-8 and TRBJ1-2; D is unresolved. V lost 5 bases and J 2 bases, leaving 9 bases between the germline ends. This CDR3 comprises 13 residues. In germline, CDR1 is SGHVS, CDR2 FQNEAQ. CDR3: CASSTPGNYGYTF. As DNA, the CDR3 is TGTGCCAGCAGCACACCGGGAAACTATGGCTACACCTTC.

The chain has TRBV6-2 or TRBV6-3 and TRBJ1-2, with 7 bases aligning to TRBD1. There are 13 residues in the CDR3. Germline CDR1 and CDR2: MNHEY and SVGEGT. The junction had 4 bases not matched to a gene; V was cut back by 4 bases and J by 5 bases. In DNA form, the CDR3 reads TGTGCCAGCAGTTCCACAGGGGATTATGGCTACACCTTC. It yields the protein CASSSTGDYGYTF.

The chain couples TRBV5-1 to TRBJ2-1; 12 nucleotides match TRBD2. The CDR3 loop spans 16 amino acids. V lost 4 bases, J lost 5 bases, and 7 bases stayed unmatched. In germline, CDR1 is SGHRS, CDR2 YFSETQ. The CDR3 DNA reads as TGCGCCAGCAGCGCGGAACTAGCGGGGGGACACAATGAGCAGTTCTTC. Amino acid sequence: CASSAELAGGHNEQFF.

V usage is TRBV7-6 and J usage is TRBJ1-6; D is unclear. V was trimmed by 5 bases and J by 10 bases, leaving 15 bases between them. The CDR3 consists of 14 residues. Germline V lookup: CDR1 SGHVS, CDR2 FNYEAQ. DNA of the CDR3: TGTGCCAGCAGCAATGGACTCGGACTATCACCCCTCCACTTT. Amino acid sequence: CASSNGLGLSPLHF.

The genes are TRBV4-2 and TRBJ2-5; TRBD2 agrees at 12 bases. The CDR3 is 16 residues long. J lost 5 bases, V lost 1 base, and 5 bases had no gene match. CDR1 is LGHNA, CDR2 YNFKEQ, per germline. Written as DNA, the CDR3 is TGTGCCAGCAGCCAAGTTCTAGCGGGGGGGGTGGAGACCCAGTACTTC. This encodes CASSQVLAGGVETQYF.

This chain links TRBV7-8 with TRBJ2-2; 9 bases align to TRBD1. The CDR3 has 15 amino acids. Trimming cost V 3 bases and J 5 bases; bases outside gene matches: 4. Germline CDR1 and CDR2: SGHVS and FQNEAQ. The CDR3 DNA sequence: TGTGCCAGCAGCTTCTACGACAGGGGGACCGGGGAGCTGTTTTTT. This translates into CASSFYDRGTGELFF.

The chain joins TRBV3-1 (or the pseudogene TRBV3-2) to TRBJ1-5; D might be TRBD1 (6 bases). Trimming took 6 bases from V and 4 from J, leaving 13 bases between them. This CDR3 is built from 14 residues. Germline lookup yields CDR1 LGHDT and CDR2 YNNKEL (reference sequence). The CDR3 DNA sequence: TGTGCCAGCAGGGACGGGACAAGTAATCAGCCCCAGCATTTT. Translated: CASRDGTSNQPQHF.

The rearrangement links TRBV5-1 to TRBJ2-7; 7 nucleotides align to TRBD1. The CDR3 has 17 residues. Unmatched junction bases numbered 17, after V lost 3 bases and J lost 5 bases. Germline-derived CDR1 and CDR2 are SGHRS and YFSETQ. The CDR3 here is CASSSYRQGHPFHEQYV. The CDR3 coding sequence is TGCGCCAGCAGCTCCTACAGACAGGGTCACCCCTTCCACGAGCAGTACGTC.

The CDR3 loop reads CASSEGYGTSYGYTF. The CDR3 DNA reads as TGTGCCAGCAGTGAAGGATACGGGACATCTTATGGCTACACCTTC. The chain recombines TRBV6-1 with TRBJ1-2; D is possibly TRBD1 (6 bases). Trimming left V 1 base short and J 5 bases short, with 14 bases between. There are 15 residues in the CDR3. The germline CDR1 and CDR2 sequences are MNHNS and SASEGT.

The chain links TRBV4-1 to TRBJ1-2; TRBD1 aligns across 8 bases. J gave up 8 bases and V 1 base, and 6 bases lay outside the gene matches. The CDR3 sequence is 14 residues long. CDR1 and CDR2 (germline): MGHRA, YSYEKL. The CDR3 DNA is TGCGCCAGCAGCCAAGGACAGGGGATAGGCGGCTACACCTTC. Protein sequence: CASSQGQGIGGYTF.

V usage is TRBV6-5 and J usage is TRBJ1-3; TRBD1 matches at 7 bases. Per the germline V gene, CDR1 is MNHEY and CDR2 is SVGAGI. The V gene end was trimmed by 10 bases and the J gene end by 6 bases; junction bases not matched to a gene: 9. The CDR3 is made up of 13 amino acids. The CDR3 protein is CAITLTGENTIYF. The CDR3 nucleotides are TGTGCCATCACCCTTACAGGGGAAAACACCATATATTTT.

CDR3 protein: CASSEASGDYTF. The CDR3 region has the DNA TGTGCCAGCAGTGAAGCGTCAGGCGACTACACCTTC. The chain combines TRBV6-1 with TRBJ1-2, with D uncertain. The germline V gene has CDR1 MNHNS and CDR2 SASEGT. This CDR3 contains 12 residues. Trimming stripped 0 bases from V and 10 bases from J, with 9 bases between.

The CDR3 DNA is TGTGCCAGCAGCTTGACAACAGCAACTAATGAAAAACTGTTTTTT. This translates into CASSLTTATNEKLFF. The chain is built from TRBV7-2 and TRBJ1-4; no definite D call. V lost 3 bases and J lost 0, with 8 bases in between. The germline V gene has CDR1 SGHTA and CDR2 FQGNSA. This CDR3 spans 15 amino acids.

DNA for the CDR3: TGTGCCAGCATCAGTATCCCCTATGGCTACACCTTC. This gives the protein CASISIPYGYTF. The J gene is TRBJ1-2, the V gene TRBV28; no reliable D call. The V gene lost 7 bases and the J gene lost 4 bases, with 10 bases spanning the gap. The CDR3 spans 12 residues. From germline, CDR1 is MDHEN and CDR2 SYDVKM.

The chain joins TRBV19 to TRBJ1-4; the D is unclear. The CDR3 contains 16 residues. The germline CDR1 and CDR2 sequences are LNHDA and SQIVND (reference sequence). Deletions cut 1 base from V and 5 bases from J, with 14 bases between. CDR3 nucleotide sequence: TGTGCCAGTAGTATAGGAGGGTTGGGTAGGAATGAAAAACTGTTTTTT. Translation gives CASSIGGLGRNEKLFF.

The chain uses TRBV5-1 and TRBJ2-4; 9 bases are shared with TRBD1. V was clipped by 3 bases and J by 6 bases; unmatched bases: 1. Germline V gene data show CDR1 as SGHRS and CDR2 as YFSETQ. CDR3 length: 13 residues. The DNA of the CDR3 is TGCGCCAGCAGCTGGGGACAGGGAAACATTCAGTACTTC. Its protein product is CASSWGQGNIQYF.

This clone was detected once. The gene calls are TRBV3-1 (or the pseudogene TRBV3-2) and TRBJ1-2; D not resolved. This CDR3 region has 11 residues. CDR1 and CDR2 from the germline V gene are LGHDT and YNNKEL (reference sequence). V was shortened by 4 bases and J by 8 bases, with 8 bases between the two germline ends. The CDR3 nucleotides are TGTGCCAGCAGCCGAGAGGGCGGCTACACCTTC. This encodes CASSREGGYTF.

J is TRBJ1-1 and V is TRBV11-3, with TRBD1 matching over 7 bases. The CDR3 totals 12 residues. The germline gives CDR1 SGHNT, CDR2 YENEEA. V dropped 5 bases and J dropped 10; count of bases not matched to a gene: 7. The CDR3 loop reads CASSLTGVAAFF. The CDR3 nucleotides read TGTGCCAGCAGCCTAACAGGGGTGGCAGCTTTCTTT.

DNA for the CDR3: TGTGCCAGCAGTTACTCGGACAGGGTGGGCGGCTACACCTTC. Amino acids: CASSYSDRVGGYTF. The chain carries TRBV6-5 and TRBJ1-2, with 8 bases lining up with TRBD1. The CDR3 has 14 amino acids. The V and J ends lost 0 bases and 8 bases, in that order; junction bases with no gene match: 5. The V gene's germline CDR1 is MNHEY and CDR2 SVGAGI.

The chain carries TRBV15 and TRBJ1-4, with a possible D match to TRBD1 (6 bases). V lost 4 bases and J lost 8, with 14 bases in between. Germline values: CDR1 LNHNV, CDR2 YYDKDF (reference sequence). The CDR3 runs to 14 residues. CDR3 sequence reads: CATSTRGAREKLFF. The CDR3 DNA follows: TGTGCCACCAGCACCAGGGGTGCCAGGGAAAAACTGTTTTTT.

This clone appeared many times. In DNA, the CDR3 is TGTGCCAGCAACCCCCGAGGGATCCAGGGCTACACCTTC. It specifies CASNPRGIQGYTF. V is TRBV12-1 and J is TRBJ1-2. TRBV12-1 is a documented pseudogene. CDR3 size: 13 residues.

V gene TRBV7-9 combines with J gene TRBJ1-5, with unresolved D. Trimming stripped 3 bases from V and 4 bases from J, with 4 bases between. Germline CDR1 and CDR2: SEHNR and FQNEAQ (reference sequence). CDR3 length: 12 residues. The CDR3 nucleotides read TGTGCCAGCAGCTTGACAAATCAGCCCCAGCATTTT. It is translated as CASSLTNQPQHF.

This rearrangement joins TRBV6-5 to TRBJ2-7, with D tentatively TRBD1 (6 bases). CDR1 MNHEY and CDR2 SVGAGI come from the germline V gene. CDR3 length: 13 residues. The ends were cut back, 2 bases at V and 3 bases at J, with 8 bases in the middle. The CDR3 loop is CASSYGQSYEQYV. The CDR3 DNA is TGTGCCAGCAGTTACGGACAGAGCTACGAGCAGTACGTC.

The CDR3 bases are TGCAGCGCGACTAGCGGGGGACATACGCAGTATTTT. It yields the protein CSATSGGHTQYF. V gene TRBV29-1 combines with J gene TRBJ2-3; 12 nucleotides align to TRBD2. The germline V gene has CDR1 SQVTM and CDR2 ANQGSEA. The V segment lost 7 bases and the J segment 7 bases; nucleotides outside the gene matches: 3. The CDR3 is 12 amino acids.

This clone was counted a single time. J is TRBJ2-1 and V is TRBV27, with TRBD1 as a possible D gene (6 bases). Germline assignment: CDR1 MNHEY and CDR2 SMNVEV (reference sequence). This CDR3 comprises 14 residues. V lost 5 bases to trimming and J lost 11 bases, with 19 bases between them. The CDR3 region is CASSRSQGSRKQFF. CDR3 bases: TGTGCCAGCAGTCGTTCCCAGGGGTCCAGGAAGCAGTTCTTC.

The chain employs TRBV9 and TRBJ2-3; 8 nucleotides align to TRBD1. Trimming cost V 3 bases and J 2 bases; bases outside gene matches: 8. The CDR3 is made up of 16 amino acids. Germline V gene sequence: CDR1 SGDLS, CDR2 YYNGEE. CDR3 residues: CASSGNRGAYTDTQYF. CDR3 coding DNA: TGTGCCAGCAGCGGGAACAGGGGGGCTTACACAGATACGCAGTATTTT.